A single sample gave rise to the 9 T cell receptor beta chains below, sequenced in a study of OX40 agonist ivuxolimab in advanced cancers. TCRdb keeps only in-frame clones here, not all; method: immunoSEQ multiplex PCR. The repertoire holds about 86,000 clones, with approximately 89% as singletons. Sequenced here: CD4+ or CD8+ T cells sorted from blood, sampled in a trial of the OX40 agonist ivuxolimab. These receptors all stem from an adult with an advanced solid tumor such as melanoma, head and neck, liver or kidney cancer.

This clone has only one observation. The chain recombines TRBV11-1 with TRBJ2-1; D is unclear. This CDR3 region has 18 residues. Germline V gene data show CDR1 as SGHAT and CDR2 as FQDESV (reference sequence). Trimming took off 4 bases at V and 3 bases at J, with 22 bases between the two ends. The chain's CDR3 is CASSSVRIWAAFYNEQFF. The DNA for the CDR3 is TGTGCCAGCAGCTCAGTCCGTATCTGGGCCGCCTTCTACAATGAGCAGTTCTTC.

The CDR3 DNA reads as TGTGCCAGCAGTCCCGACCCGCAGACCCAGCATTTT. Protein sequence: CASSPDPQTQHF. The gene calls are TRBV28 and TRBJ1-5; D unresolved. Germline V lookup: CDR1 MDHEN, CDR2 SYDVKM. V was shortened by 5 bases and J by 11 bases, with 13 bases between the two germline ends. CDR3 size: 12 residues.

There are a few counts of this clone. This chain uses TRBV2 with TRBJ1-5; D call uncertain. Trimming shortened V by 4 bases and J by 6 bases, and 10 bases separated the two germline ends. The CDR3 consists of 13 residues. CDR1 SNHLY and CDR2 FYNNEI come from the germline V gene. The DNA of the CDR3 is TGTGCCAGCAGTGGGGAGGTGCGTCAGCCCCAGCATTTT. Translating it yields CASSGEVRQPQHF. Combining the CDR3 with reference TRBV2 and TRBJ1-5 gives the whole variable domain EPEVTQTPSHQVTQMGQEVILRCVPISNHLYFYWYRQILGQKVEFLVSFYNNEISEKSEIFDDQFSVERPDGSNFTLKIRSTKLEDSAMYFCASSGEVRQPQHFGDGTRLSIL.

The sample holds one count of this clone. J is TRBJ1-2 and V is TRBV6-1; no firm D call. With 0 bases removed from V and 8 bases from J, the gap between germline ends came to 16 bases. This CDR3 has 15 residues. The germline CDR1 and CDR2 sequences are MNHNS and SASEGT. CDR3 residues: CASSEANPGPVGYTF. For the CDR3, the DNA is TGTGCCAGCAGTGAAGCGAACCCCGGGCCCGTGGGCTACACCTTC.

The rearrangement uses TRBV14 and TRBJ2-5; D gene ambiguous. Trimming took 0 bases from V and 5 from J, leaving 10 bases between them. The CDR3 totals 14 residues. Looked up from germline, CDR1 is SGHDN and CDR2 is FVKESK. The CDR3 coding sequence is TGTGCCAGCAGCCAAGATCTCGTGGGGGAGACCCAGTACTTC. Its protein is CASSQDLVGETQYF.

The rearrangement links TRBV2 to TRBJ2-3, with 7 bases aligning to TRBD2. Germline-derived CDR1 and CDR2 are SNHLY and FYNNEI. This CDR3 comprises 15 residues. The V and J ends lost 8 bases and 2 bases, in that order; junction bases with no gene match: 10. CDR3 loop: CASLFLAVNTDTQYF. For the CDR3, the DNA is TGTGCCAGCCTCTTTCTAGCGGTAAACACAGATACGCAGTATTTT.

The J gene is TRBJ2-3, the V gene TRBV4-3, with D tentatively TRBD1 or TRBD2 (5 bases each). This CDR3 region has 16 residues. Germline lookup yields CDR1 LGHNA and CDR2 YSLEER. V was cut by 2 bases and J by 3 bases, with 15 bases left in between. This CDR3 is CASSQQPGPATDTQYF. The CDR3 coding sequence is TGCGCCAGCAGCCAACAACCGGGACCAGCAACAGATACGCAGTATTTT.

V and J are TRBV12-5 and TRBJ2-1; 7 positions agree with TRBD2. V was pared by 4 bases and J by 16 bases, with 16 bases of the junction left unmatched. Looked up from germline, CDR1 is LGHNT and CDR2 is FRNRAP. There are 14 residues in the CDR3. This CDR3 is CASGSHLSGRVPFF. The CDR3 nucleotides read TGTGCTAGTGGTTCCCACCTTAGTGGGAGGGTTCCATTCTTC.

V usage is TRBV2 and J usage is TRBJ2-5; D tentatively reads TRBD1 or TRBD2 (5 bases each). The J call is doubtful: the DNA matches TRBJ2-7 better. Germline lookup yields CDR1 SNHLY and CDR2 FYNNEI. This CDR3 is 13 amino acids long. The CDR3 nucleotides are TGTGCCAGTCGGGACCCTGGACGCTACGAGCAGTACTTC. Translating gives CASRDPGRYEQYF.